Following are 23 T cell receptor beta chains from one sample sequenced in a study of cytomegalovirus exposure and HLA in healthy donors. The primer mix had 60 Vbeta and 13 Jbeta primers. Method: immunoSEQ multiplex PCR; TCRdb's copy keeps in-frame clones and lacks some. Seen here are tens of thousands of clones, over 70% observed once, and the top ten hold roughly 1.7%. The sample was PBMCs. The source is a man aged 35-49 years in good health and CMV-seronegative.

The genes are TRBV5-1 and TRBJ1-1, with 7 bases matching TRBD1. Germline V gene sequence: CDR1 SGHRS, CDR2 YFSETQ. This CDR3 has 14 amino acids. V shed 0 bases and J 4 bases; nucleotides not matched to a gene: 3. The CDR3 DNA is TGCGCCAGCAGCTTGGCAGCAGGGGGCACTGAAGCTTTCTTT. Translating it yields CASSLAAGGTEAFF. Full variable domain (rest looked up from reference TRBV5-1 and TRBJ1-1): KAGVTQTPRYLIKTRGQQVTLSCSPISGHRSVSWYQQTPGQGLQFLFEYFSETQRNKGNFPGRFSGRQFSNSRSEMNVSTLELGDSALYLCASSLAAGGTEAFFGQGTRLTVV.

In this sample, this clone turned up once. The chain joins TRBV6-5 to TRBJ1-5; tentative D call: TRBD1 (5 bases). The CDR3 consists of 14 residues. The germline V gene encodes CDR1 MNHEY and CDR2 SVGAGI. With 7 bases removed from V and 1 base from J, the gap between germline ends came to 11 bases. This CDR3 is CASTSTGSNQPQHF. In nucleotides, the CDR3 is TGTGCCAGCACCTCCACAGGCAGCAATCAGCCCCAGCATTTT.

The chain has TRBV7-9 and TRBJ1-1, with D unclear. The CDR3 consists of 16 residues. V was shortened by 1 base and J by 1 base, with 13 bases between the two germline ends. CDR1 and CDR2 from the germline V gene are SEHNR and FQNEAQ (reference sequence). The CDR3 region has the DNA TGTGCCAGCAGCTTAGGTGGCCGGGGTAGGAACACTGAAGCTTTCTTT. Translating it yields CASSLGGRGRNTEAFF. The whole variable domain, filled in from reference TRBV7-9 and TRBJ1-1, reads DTGVSQNPRHKITKRGQNVTFRCDPISEHNRLYWYRQTLGQGPEFLTYFQNEAQLEKSRLLSDRFSAERPKGSFSTLEIQRTEQGDSAMYLCASSLGGRGRNTEAFFGQGTRLTVV.

The chain couples TRBV9 to TRBJ1-1; TRBD1 agrees at 9 bases. Trimming at V came to 0 bases and at J to 5 bases, leaving 5 bases not matched to a gene. From germline, CDR1 is SGDLS and CDR2 YYNGEE. The CDR3 sequence is 15 residues long. The CDR3 loop reads CASSVATGGETEAFF. For the CDR3, the DNA is TGTGCCAGCAGCGTAGCCACAGGGGGCGAGACTGAAGCTTTCTTT.

V usage is TRBV5-5 and J usage is TRBJ2-7, with TRBD1 matching 12 bases. Germline loops: CDR1 SGHKS, CDR2 YYEKEE (reference sequence). This CDR3 spans 16 amino acids. V gave up 1 base and J gave up 5 bases; unmatched junction bases: 7. The CDR3 reads CASSLWDRGRNNEQYF. DNA for the CDR3: TGTGCCAGCAGCTTGTGGGACAGGGGGCGTAATAACGAGCAGTACTTC.

The chain uses TRBV6-1 and TRBJ2-7; 11 positions agree with TRBD1. V was pared by 5 bases and J by 5 bases, with 5 bases of the junction left unmatched. CDR3 size: 14 residues. Germline-derived CDR1 and CDR2 are MNHNS and SASEGT. The CDR3 here is CASSQDRGRDEQYF. CDR3 coding DNA: TGTGCCAGCAGTCAGGACAGGGGGCGAGACGAGCAGTACTTC.

This clone was observed a handful of times. This chain uses TRBV28 with TRBJ1-1, with D perhaps matching TRBD1 (6 bases). Deletions cut 2 bases from V and 0 bases from J, with 13 bases between. Per the germline V gene, CDR1 is MDHEN and CDR2 is SYDVKM. The CDR3 spans 16 residues. The CDR3 here is CASSLSGGQLNTEAFF. The DNA for the CDR3 is TGTGCCAGCAGTTTAAGTGGGGGACAACTGAACACTGAAGCTTTCTTT.

The chain is built from TRBV28 and TRBJ2-7; no reliable D call. Germline assignment: CDR1 MDHEN and CDR2 SYDVKM. The CDR3 is made up of 13 amino acids. The V end lost 3 bases, the J end lost 2 bases, and 8 bases lay between the germline ends. CDR3 protein: CASSLSQAYEQYF. CDR3 nucleotide sequence: TGTGCCAGCAGTTTGAGCCAGGCCTACGAGCAGTACTTC.

The rearrangement joins TRBV19 to TRBJ2-2; D might be TRBD1 (6 bases). Germline V gene sequence: CDR1 LNHDA, CDR2 SQIVND (reference sequence). The CDR3 spans 16 residues. V was clipped by 3 bases and J by 6 bases, with 17 bases between them. The DNA for the CDR3 is TGTGCCAGTAGTATCTCACAGGGTGTTTTGTCCGGGGAGCTGTTTTTT. Its translation is CASSISQGVLSGELFF.

The V and J genes are TRBV4-1 and TRBJ2-1; TRBD2 matches 7 bases. The germline V gene encodes CDR1 MGHRA and CDR2 YSYEKL. With 0 bases clipped from V and 1 base from J, the junction kept 9 bases outside the gene matches. CDR3 length equals 18 residues. Here the CDR3 DNA reads TGCGCCAGCAGCCAAGAATGGGGTAGCGGGCTGTCCTACAATGAGCAGTTCTTC. Residues: CASSQEWGSGLSYNEQFF.

The chain joins TRBV6-5 to TRBJ2-7; 12 nucleotides match TRBD2. The trim removed 4 bases at V and 5 bases at J, leaving 6 bases unmatched. Per germline, CDR1 MNHEY and CDR2 SVGAGI. The CDR3 sequence is 15 residues long. The CDR3 region is CASSSTSGRSDEQYF. For the CDR3, the DNA is TGTGCCAGCAGTTCGACTAGCGGGAGATCGGACGAGCAGTACTTC.

CDR3 in DNA: TGTGCCAGCAGTTTAAATCCATCCGAGCGAAACACCATATATTTT. Its translation is CASSLNPSERNTIYF. The chain couples TRBV28 to TRBJ1-3, with D uncertain. The CDR3 totals 15 residues. CDR1 is MDHEN, CDR2 SYDVKM, per germline. V was cut by 2 bases and J by 5 bases, with 13 bases left in between.

CDR3 sequence (DNA): TGCAGCGTTCGTGTGGAGGGGACCCGCTACGAGCAGTACTTC. Protein: CSVRVEGTRYEQYF. The chain combines TRBV29-1 with TRBJ2-7; D perhaps matches TRBD2 (6 bases). The CDR3 is 14 amino acids. Deletions cut 5 bases from V and 3 bases from J, with 17 bases between. CDR1 and CDR2 (germline): SQVTM, ANQGSEA.

The chain joins TRBV7-3 to TRBJ2-5; 7 bases are shared with TRBD2. The CDR3 contains 14 residues. V lost 4 bases, J lost 1 base, and 3 bases stayed unmatched. Germline V lookup: CDR1 SGHTA, CDR2 FQGTGA. In DNA, the CDR3 is TGTGCCAGCAGCTCGTTAGCGGGCCAAGAGACCCAGTACTTC. Residues: CASSSLAGQETQYF. The whole variable domain, remainder taken from reference TRBV7-3 and TRBJ2-5, is GAGVSQTPSNKVTEKGKYVELRCDPISGHTALYWYRQSLGQGPEFLIYFQGTGAADDSGLPNDRFFAVRPEGSVSTLKIQRTERGDSAVYLCASSSLAGQETQYFGPGTRLLVL.

The chain uses TRBV19 and TRBJ1-3; the D is unclear. Trimming left V 2 bases short and J 2 bases short, with 13 bases between. This CDR3 has 16 amino acids. Germline lookup yields CDR1 LNHDA and CDR2 SQIVND (reference sequence). CDR3 residues: CASSITGSGPGNTIYF. Written as DNA, the CDR3 is TGTGCCAGTAGTATAACGGGTTCCGGTCCTGGAAACACCATATATTTT. Drawing the rest from reference TRBV19 and TRBJ1-3, the complete variable domain is DGGITQSPKYLFRKEGQNVTLSCEQNLNHDAMYWYRQDPGQGLRLIYYSQIVNDFQKGDIAEGYSVSREKKESFPLTVTSAQKNPTAFYLCASSITGSGPGNTIYFGEGSWLTVV.

The chain is built from TRBV6-5 and TRBJ2-1, with a tentative D call TRBD2 (6 bases). The CDR3 is 14 amino acids. V lost 0 bases and J 6 bases, leaving 9 bases between the germline ends. CDR1 is MNHEY and CDR2 is SVGAGI in the germline V gene. The CDR3 spells CASSYSMTSNEQFF. The DNA of the CDR3 is TGTGCCAGCAGTTACTCGATGACTAGCAATGAGCAGTTCTTC.

The CDR3 protein is CASSLGTGGDEQYF. CDR3 nucleotides: TGCGCCAGCAGCTTGGGGACAGGGGGCGACGAGCAGTACTTC. The J gene is TRBJ2-5, the V gene TRBV5-1; 11 bases fit TRBD1. Judging by the DNA end, TRBJ2-7 fits better; the J call may be wrong. The CDR3 spans 14 residues. The V gene's germline CDR1 is SGHRS and CDR2 YFSETQ.

V is TRBV5-1 and J is TRBJ2-5; D not certain. This CDR3 region has 11 residues. The V gene lost 3 bases and the J gene lost 2 bases, with 2 bases spanning the gap. CDR1 is SGHRS and CDR2 is YFSETQ in the germline V gene. The CDR3 protein is CASSSQETQYF. CDR3 coding DNA: TGCGCCAGCAGCTCTCAAGAGACCCAGTACTTC. Full variable domain (outside the CDR3, taken from reference TRBV5-1 and TRBJ2-5): KAGVTQTPRYLIKTRGQQVTLSCSPISGHRSVSWYQQTPGQGLQFLFEYFSETQRNKGNFPGRFSGRQFSNSRSEMNVSTLELGDSALYLCASSSQETQYFGPGTRLLVL.

The chain employs TRBV18 and TRBJ2-5, with no clear D. The assigned J gene may be wrong: the sequence end matches TRBJ2-7 better. CDR1 and CDR2 from the germline V gene are KGHSH and LQKENI. There are 13 residues in the CDR3. The CDR3 nucleotides read TGTGCCAGCTCCCTGGTAGATTTGGGCGAGCAGTACTTC. Amino acid sequence: CASSLVDLGEQYF.

This chain's CDR3 is CASSPTRDRGPTGEAFF. In nucleotides, the CDR3 is TGTGCCAGCAGCCCAACCCGGGACAGGGGACCGACGGGTGAAGCTTTCTTT. This chain joins TRBV7-9 and TRBJ1-1, with TRBD1 matching 10 bases. This CDR3 has 17 amino acids. Per the germline V gene, CDR1 is SEHNR and CDR2 is FQNEAQ (reference sequence). J lost 7 bases, V lost 5 bases, and 16 bases had no gene match.

V usage is TRBV19 and J usage is TRBJ1-4; possibly TRBD1 for D (5 bases). From germline, CDR1 is LNHDA and CDR2 SQIVND (reference sequence). V was pared by 3 bases and J by 8 bases, with 16 bases between. The CDR3 has 15 amino acids. CDR3 in DNA: TGTGCCAGTAGTATGATTGGGCAGGGCGGCGAAAAACTGTTTTTT. It translates to CASSMIGQGGEKLFF. The entire variable domain, with the rest obtained from reference TRBV19 and TRBJ1-4, is as follows: DGGITQSPKYLFRKEGQNVTLSCEQNLNHDAMYWYRQDPGQGLRLIYYSQIVNDFQKGDIAEGYSVSREKKESFPLTVTSAQKNPTAFYLCASSMIGQGGEKLFFGSGTQLSVL.

The chain recombines TRBV6-5 with TRBJ1-5; D may be TRBD1 (5 bases). V was shortened by 0 bases and J by 1 base, with 7 bases between the two germline ends. CDR1 is MNHEY, CDR2 SVGAGI, per germline. The CDR3 has 15 amino acids. The CDR3: CASSYSRGSNQPQHF. The CDR3 bases are TGTGCCAGCAGTTACTCGCGGGGGAGCAATCAGCCCCAGCATTTT.

The J gene is TRBJ1-1, the V gene TRBV6-1, with D perhaps matching TRBD1 (5 bases). CDR1 is MNHNS, CDR2 SASEGT, per germline. The ends were cut back, 8 bases at V and 0 bases at J, with 10 bases in the middle. The CDR3 sequence is 13 residues long. CDR3 loop: CASHRDLNTEAFF. CDR3 sequence (DNA): TGTGCCAGCCACCGGGACTTGAACACTGAAGCTTTCTTT.